The entry below describes one TCR beta chain. The antigen remains unidentified. Trimming shortened V by 6 bases and J by 5 bases, and 10 bases separated the two germline ends. Germline V gene lookup returns CDR1 MDHEN and CDR2 SYDVKM. The length of the CDR3 is 13 residues. TCRdb used MiXCR to reprocess the 5' RACE reads, holding one entry per CDR3 protein. The sample includes around 390,000 distinct CDR3 sequences, roughly 15% seen only once; the top ten take about 22%. The data were obtained in a study of T-cell memory formation after mild COVID-19. In the study overall: Largely, TCR clusters stayed within a single donor. Study results and caveats: Cross-reactive memory appears to have joined, as suggested by some responding clones showing up in pre-infection memory.

The TCR sequence derives from a man younger than 35 who had mild COVID-19 (a few samples of this study predate the infection). Cell type and time point are not known. This chain links TRBV28 with TRBJ2-2; D uncertain. The sample comprised PBMCs or a T cell subset sorted from them (not recorded which). The CDR3 spells CASSQVRTGELFF. The CDR3 DNA follows: TGTGCCAGCAGCCAAGTGAGGACCGGGGAGCTGTTTTTT.